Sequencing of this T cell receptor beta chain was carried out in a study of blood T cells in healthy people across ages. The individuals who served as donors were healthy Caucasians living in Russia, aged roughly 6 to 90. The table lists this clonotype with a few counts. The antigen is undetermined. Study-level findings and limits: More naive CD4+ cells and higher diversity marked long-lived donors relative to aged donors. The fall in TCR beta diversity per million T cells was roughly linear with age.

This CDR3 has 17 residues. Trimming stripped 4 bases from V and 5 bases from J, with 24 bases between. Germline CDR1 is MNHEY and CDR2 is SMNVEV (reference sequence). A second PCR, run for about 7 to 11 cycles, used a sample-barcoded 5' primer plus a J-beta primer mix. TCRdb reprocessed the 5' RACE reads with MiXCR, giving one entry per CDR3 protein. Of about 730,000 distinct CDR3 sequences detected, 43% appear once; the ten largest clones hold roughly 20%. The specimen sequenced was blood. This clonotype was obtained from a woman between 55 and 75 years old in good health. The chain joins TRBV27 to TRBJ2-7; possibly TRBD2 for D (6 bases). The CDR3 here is CASSSGRRGFTLDEQYF. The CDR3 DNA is TGTGCCAGCAGTTCCGGTCGGCGGGGATTCACCCTAGACGAGCAGTACTTC.